This TCR beta chain was recorded in a study of cytomegalovirus exposure and HLA in healthy donors. Study outcomes and limitations: CMV serostatus alone was available as immune exposure information.

In the case of this clone: The target antigen is unknown.

PCR was performed using 60 Vbeta and 13 Jbeta primers. Here immunoSEQ multiplex PCR was the method, and the copy in TCRdb shows in-frame clones only, minus some. The sample carries 150,000 to 200,000 clones, roughly 80% recorded once. Between the trimmed V and J ends, which lost 6 bases and 0 bases, there was a span of 15 bases. Germline V gives CDR1 MNHEY, CDR2 SMNVEV (reference sequence). The CDR3 runs to 16 residues. The receptor was isolated from a female donor in good health and CMV-seronegative. Source material: PBMCs. The rearrangement uses TRBV27 and TRBJ2-4; D gene ambiguous. CDR3 sequence reads: CASSPYPQSAKNIQYF. In nucleotides, the CDR3 is TGTGCCAGCAGCCCATACCCGCAGTCAGCCAAAAACATTCAGTACTTC.